The rows below give T cell receptor beta chains drawn from one sample of a study of blood T cell repertoires in COVID-19. Using immunoSEQ multiplex PCR, the repertoire was profiled, and TCRdb retains in-frame clones only, with some absent. The data show about 190,000 clones, with 70% to 85% seen just once and about 5% held by the top ten. Sequenced input: PBMCs or T cells enriched from blood (not recorded which). The receptors stem from a woman aged 55-70 years with acute COVID-19. The CDR3 runs from the conserved cysteine through the conserved F or W. A D gene is named only where the DNA matches it firmly. Part of the rows lack a size; the others show once, few, many or a class for expanded clones.

cdr3_aa: CSVGAGGQETQYF; cdr3_nt: TGCAGCGTTGGGGCAGGGGGACAAGAGACCCAGTACTTC; v_call: TRBV29-1; clone_size: NA; d_call: TRBD1; j_call: TRBJ2-5
cdr3_aa: CASSQLTTPFF; cdr3_nt: TGTGCCAGCAGCCAACTGACAACGCCTTTCTTT; v_call: TRBV3-1/TRBV3-2; clone_size: NA; d_call: NA; j_call: TRBJ1-1
cdr3_aa: CASQRDRAFWGYTF; cdr3_nt: TGCGCCAGCCAGAGGGACAGGGCTTTTTGGGGCTACACCTTC; v_call: TRBV10-2; clone_size: few; d_call: TRBD1; j_call: TRBJ1-2
cdr3_aa: CASSSRETQYF; cdr3_nt: TGTGCCAGCAGCTCGAGGGAGACCCAGTACTTC; v_call: TRBV7-2; clone_size: NA; d_call: NA; j_call: TRBJ2-5
cdr3_aa: CASSPRITSISTDTQYF; cdr3_nt: TGCGCCAGCAGCCCTCGGATTACTAGTATTAGCACAGATACGCAGTATTTT; v_call: TRBV4-3; clone_size: NA; d_call: NA; j_call: TRBJ2-3
cdr3_aa: CASSYEVMGANVLTF; cdr3_nt: TGTGCCAGCAGTTACGAGGTGATGGGGGCCAACGTCCTGACTTTC; v_call: TRBV6-5; clone_size: NA; d_call: NA; j_call: TRBJ2-6
cdr3_aa: CASSLGNPSNYNEQFF; cdr3_nt: TGTGCCAGCAGCTTAGGTAACCCTAGCAATTACAATGAGCAGTTCTTC; v_call: TRBV7-6; clone_size: NA; d_call: NA; j_call: TRBJ2-1
cdr3_aa: CASLQKGYGYTF; cdr3_nt: TGCGCCAGCCTACAGAAGGGGTATGGCTACACCTTC; v_call: TRBV10-1; clone_size: NA; d_call: NA; j_call: TRBJ1-2
cdr3_aa: CASSITTGVTEAFF; cdr3_nt: TGTGCCAGCAGCATAACCACAGGGGTTACTGAAGCTTTCTTT; v_call: TRBV7-2; clone_size: NA; d_call: TRBD1; j_call: TRBJ1-1
cdr3_aa: CASSPSGQGIGTQYF; cdr3_nt: TGTGCCAGCAGCCCGAGTGGACAGGGGATTGGGACCCAGTACTTC; v_call: TRBV11-3; clone_size: NA; d_call: TRBD1; j_call: TRBJ2-5
cdr3_aa: CASSQDRETPVEQYF; cdr3_nt: TGCGCCAGCAGCCAAGATAGGGAGACCCCCGTCGAGCAGTACTTC; v_call: TRBV4-3; clone_size: NA; d_call: NA; j_call: TRBJ2-7
cdr3_aa: CASSKGREIQETQYF; cdr3_nt: TGTGCCAGCAGCAAGGGGAGAGAAATCCAAGAGACCCAGTACTTC; v_call: TRBV21-1; clone_size: once; d_call: NA; j_call: TRBJ2-5
cdr3_aa: CASSSTDRYNEQFF; cdr3_nt: TGTGCCAGCAGCTCAACTGACAGATACAATGAGCAGTTCTTC; v_call: TRBV6-2/TRBV6-3; clone_size: NA; d_call: NA; j_call: TRBJ2-1
cdr3_aa: CASSLSRAPQANVLTF; cdr3_nt: TGTGCCAGCAGCTTAAGCCGCGCACCCCAGGCCAACGTCCTGACTTTC; v_call: TRBV7-2; clone_size: NA; d_call: NA; j_call: TRBJ2-6
cdr3_aa: CASSLEPGGIGYTF; cdr3_nt: TGTGCCAGCAGCTTAGAGCCAGGGGGGATTGGCTACACCTTC; v_call: TRBV11-2; clone_size: once; d_call: TRBD1; j_call: TRBJ1-2
cdr3_aa: CASSPLGHNEQFF; cdr3_nt: TGTGCCAGCAGTCCTCTGGGCCACAATGAGCAGTTCTTC; v_call: TRBV25-1; clone_size: NA; d_call: NA; j_call: TRBJ2-1
cdr3_aa: CASSAGQGNPDTQYF; cdr3_nt: TGTGCCAGCAGCGCGGGACAGGGGAATCCAGATACGCAGTATTTT; v_call: TRBV7-7; clone_size: NA; d_call: TRBD1; j_call: TRBJ2-3
cdr3_aa: CASSLGDRAGNSPLHF; cdr3_nt: TGCGCCAGCAGCTTGGGGGACAGGGCAGGGAATTCACCCCTCCACTTT; v_call: TRBV5-1; clone_size: NA; d_call: TRBD1; j_call: TRBJ1-6